This TCR beta chain comes out of a study of blood T cell repertoires in COVID-19. Study information: Samples of COVID-19 (acute and convalescent) were obtained from the United States, Italy and Spain. Sources were T cells, B-cell-depleted T cells, or PBMCs; the material itself was cDNA or gDNA.

Original processing methods: The assay estimated nucleated cells by amplifying reference gene primers. Only in-frame clones appear in the TCRdb table, and some are missing; sequencing was by immunoSEQ multiplex PCR. D and trimming were read from the DNA, whereas the V and J calls and clone size are those reported in that table. The sample contains under 150,000 clones, 84% of which appear only once. Germline V gene sequence: CDR1 KGHSH, CDR2 LQKENI. This CDR3 spans 14 amino acids. J lost 6 bases, V lost 5 bases, and 8 bases had no gene match. Those enrolled, adults aged roughly 18 to 95 years, came from 25 or so US areas.

The sequence derives from a middle-aged man in a cohort exposed to, infected with or recovered from COVID-19 (not recorded which). V is TRBV18 and J is TRBJ2-7, with 9 bases that match TRBD1. Sequenced input: PBMCs or T cells enriched from blood (not recorded which). CDR3 nucleotides: TGTGCCAGCTCAATCCGGGACAGGGACCCCGAGCAGTACTTC. Its translation: CASSIRDRDPEQYF.